This T cell receptor beta chain was profiled in a study of beta chain features in type 1 diabetes. The V gene lost 1 base and the J gene lost 0 bases, with 9 bases spanning the gap. The V gene's germline CDR1 is SEHNR and CDR2 FQNEAQ (reference sequence). The CDR3 has 15 residues. Sorted populations all had greater than 95% purity. All of the isolated RNA was reverse transcribed, so expressed TCRB transcripts were sequenced. Here immunoSEQ multiplex PCR was the method, and the copy in TCRdb shows in-frame clones only, minus some. The sample carries about 900,000 clones, 15% to 20% recorded once. The TCR comes from a woman aged 18 to 35 in good health. The rearrangement links TRBV7-9 to TRBJ1-1; no reliable D call. Material: naive CD4+ T cells from blood. CDR3: CASSLDAGMNTEAFF. For the CDR3, the DNA is TGTGCCAGCAGCTTAGATGCGGGGATGAACACTGAAGCTTTCTTT.